Shown below are 16 T cell receptor beta chains from a single sample sequenced in a study of identifying expanded T cells in peripheral blood. Measured with immunoSEQ multiplex PCR; TCRdb has only the in-frame clones, and not every one. This table has approximately 140,000 clones, 80% to 90% appearing once. The sequencing sample was made of blood. The receptors stem from a person aged 18 to 70 in good health.

The V call is TRBV14, the J call TRBJ1-2; D possibly corresponds to TRBD1 (6 bases). Germline assignment: CDR1 SGHDN and CDR2 FVKESK. The V and J ends lost 4 bases and 3 bases respectively, with 15 bases between them. The length of the CDR3 is 15 residues. The DNA of the CDR3 is TGTGCCAGCAGCCTACGAGGGACAACTTACTATGGCTACACCTTC. Protein sequence: CASSLRGTTYYGYTF.

V usage is TRBV9 and J usage is TRBJ2-1, with 7 bases aligning to TRBD1. This CDR3 region has 15 residues. V lost 3 bases to trimming and J lost 4 bases; unmatched junction nucleotides: 7. In germline, CDR1 is SGDLS, CDR2 YYNGEE. The DNA for the CDR3 is TGTGCCAGCAGCGAGCCCGGGACAGATTACAATGAGCAGTTCTTC. This encodes CASSEPGTDYNEQFF. Combining the CDR3 with reference TRBV9 and TRBJ2-1 gives the whole variable domain DSGVTQTPKHLITATGQRVTLRCSPRSGDLSVYWYQQSLDQGLQFLIQYYNGEERAKGNILERFSAQQFPDLHSELNLSSLELGDSALYFCASSEPGTDYNEQFFGPGTRLTVL.

This chain connects TRBV4-2 to TRBJ2-5, with 7 bases fitting TRBD1. The V gene's germline CDR1 is LGHNA and CDR2 YNFKEQ. V shed 1 base, J shed 2 bases, and the junction held 7 bases outside the gene matches. The CDR3 runs to 16 residues. The CDR3 protein is CASSQGSTGQQETQYF. The CDR3 nucleotides are TGTGCCAGCAGCCAAGGTTCGACAGGGCAACAAGAGACCCAGTACTTC.

This clone was seen a single time. This chain uses TRBV2 with TRBJ1-4, with TRBD1 identical over 7 bases. Germline loops: CDR1 SNHLY, CDR2 FYNNEI. The CDR3 covers 13 residues. V dropped 7 bases and J dropped 8; count of bases not matched to a gene: 7. CDR3 DNA sequence: TGTGCCAGCATAACAGGGGAAGGGGAAAAACTGTTTTTT. It is translated as CASITGEGEKLFF.

This chain uses TRBV5-4 with TRBJ2-6; 10 bases are a match to TRBD1. Germline V gives CDR1 SGHNT, CDR2 YYREEE (reference sequence). The CDR3 extends over 17 amino acids. Trimming took 0 bases from V and 7 from J; bases not matched to a gene: 7. The CDR3 loop is CASSLARQGAIANVLTF. The CDR3 DNA sequence: TGTGCCAGCAGCTTGGCGAGACAGGGGGCGATCGCCAACGTCCTGACTTTC.

The chain combines TRBV19 with TRBJ2-5; 9 positions agree with TRBD1. V shed 2 bases, J shed 4 bases, and the junction held 2 bases outside the gene matches. The CDR3 length is 14 residues. CDR1 is LNHDA and CDR2 is SQIVND in the germline V gene (reference sequence). The CDR3 is CASSITGGAETQYF. The CDR3 region has the DNA TGTGCCAGTAGTATAACAGGGGGCGCAGAGACCCAGTACTTC.

The rearrangement links TRBV28 to TRBJ2-6; D call uncertain. Looked up from germline, CDR1 is MDHEN and CDR2 is SYDVKM. V was trimmed by 6 bases and J by 4 bases, leaving 16 bases between them. CDR3 length: 16 amino acids. The CDR3 here is CASSLPTSSGANVLTF. CDR3 sequence (DNA): TGTGCCAGCAGCCTTCCAACTTCGTCGGGGGCCAACGTCCTGACTTTC.

The chain joins TRBV5-4 to TRBJ2-1; TRBD2 is a possible D gene (5 bases). V gave up 3 bases and J gave up 7 bases, with 11 bases separating them. The CDR3 covers 13 residues. CDR1 is SGHNT, CDR2 YYREEE, per germline (reference sequence). In DNA, the CDR3 is TGTGCCAGCAGCTCTTCAGGCGGGAATGAGCAGTTCTTC. Translating it yields CASSSSGGNEQFF.

The count of this clone is one. One junction end does not reproduce the germline sequence, and a read error may be involved. The V and J genes are TRBV28 and TRBJ2-7, with no clear D. Germline CDR1 MDHEN, CDR2 SYDVKM. The CDR3 has 13 residues. This CDR3 is CASSPPNSLPPHF. In DNA, the CDR3 is TGTGCCAGCAGTCCTCCTAATAGCCTCCCCCCCCACTTC.

The chain joins TRBV5-6 to TRBJ1-3, with D tentatively TRBD1 (5 bases). The V gene lost 1 base and the J gene lost 0 bases, with 11 bases spanning the gap. Germline V gene data show CDR1 as SGHDT and CDR2 as YYEEEE. The CDR3 has 16 residues. The chain's CDR3 is CASSLLAGSSGNTIYF. CDR3 sequence (DNA): TGTGCCAGCAGCTTGCTGGCAGGGAGCTCTGGAAACACCATATATTTT.

The rearrangement uses TRBV5-4 and TRBJ2-7; D possibly uses TRBD1 or TRBD2 (5 bases each). The CDR3 spans 14 residues. The germline V and J ends were trimmed by 3 bases and 3 bases, with 13 bases remaining between them. Germline V gene lookup returns CDR1 SGHNT and CDR2 YYREEE (reference sequence). CDR3 sequence reads: CASSSTGTNYEQYF. The CDR3 DNA follows: TGTGCCAGCAGCTCAACCGGGACCAACTACGAGCAGTACTTC.

The genes are TRBV9 and TRBJ2-7, with D possibly called TRBD1 or TRBD2 (5 bases each). The germline V gene encodes CDR1 SGDLS and CDR2 YYNGEE. V was cut by 0 bases and J by 4 bases, with 14 bases left in between. CDR3 length equals 15 residues. The CDR3, as DNA: TGTGCCAGCAGCGTAGGGGGAGACAGCGGATACGAGCAGTACTTC. It yields the protein CASSVGGDSGYEQYF.

This clone was detected only a few times. The CDR3 sequence is CAWSPTSNQPQHF. The CDR3 DNA sequence: TGTGCCTGGAGTCCCACAAGTAATCAGCCCCAGCATTTT. The rearrangement links TRBV30 to TRBJ1-5; no reliable D call. Per the germline V gene, CDR1 is GTSNPN and CDR2 is SVGIG (reference sequence). CDR3 length: 13 residues. With 2 bases removed from V and 4 bases from J, the gap between germline ends came to 9 bases.

The J gene is TRBJ2-1, the V gene TRBV6-1; tentatively, D is TRBD1 (5 bases). Germline loops: CDR1 MNHNS, CDR2 SASEGT. V gave up 3 bases and J gave up 10 bases, with 10 bases separating them. This CDR3 contains 12 residues. CDR3 nucleotide sequence: TGTGCCAGCAGTGATCCAGGGATGGAGCAGTTCTTC. It yields the protein CASSDPGMEQFF.

This sequence joins TRBV19 and TRBJ2-1; tentative D call: TRBD2 (7 bases). Germline CDR1 and CDR2: LNHDA and SQIVND (reference sequence). Trimming took 0 bases from V and 8 from J, leaving 17 bases between them. This CDR3 has 16 residues. The CDR3 coding sequence is TGTGCCAGTAGTATAGAACCCAGCGGGGCAGGGGATGAGCAGTTCTTC. Encoded protein: CASSIEPSGAGDEQFF.

Worth noting for this clone: The sample carries other DNA sequences with the same CDR3. The rearrangement links TRBV5-1 to TRBJ2-7; no reliable D call. V was clipped by 0 bases and J by 4 bases, with 8 bases between them. The V gene's germline CDR1 is SGHRS and CDR2 YFSETQ. CDR3 length equals 13 residues. The DNA of the CDR3 is TGCGCCAGCAGCTTGGGGTCAGGTTACGAGCAGTACTTC. Protein sequence: CASSLGSGYEQYF.